These 14 T cell receptor beta chains came from one sample sequenced in a study of shared clonotypes between healthy human individuals. Data came from immunoSEQ multiplex PCR; TCRdb stores just in-frame clones and leaves some out. This sample has 600,000 to 800,000 clones; over 55% occur once, and the top ten carry 1.8%. Source material: memory CD4+ T cells sorted from blood. The sample's subset: CD45RA-negative fraction. The source is a woman in her twenties or thirties in good health.

This rearrangement joins TRBV20-1 to TRBJ2-1; D perhaps matches TRBD2 (6 bases). CDR1 and CDR2 (germline): DFQATT, SNEGSKA (reference sequence). The CDR3 has 11 amino acids. CDR3 sequence (DNA): TGCAGCGAAACTAGCAACAATGAGCAGTTCTTC. As protein: CSETSNNEQFF.

The genes are TRBV7-5 and TRBJ2-3; the DNA was not used to check the table's D call, TRBD2. TRBV7-5 is tagged as a pseudogene. The CDR3 contains 15 residues. CDR3 protein: CVRSTRTEYTDTQYF. CDR3 nucleotides: TGTGTCAGAAGCACTAGAACAGAATACACAGATACGCAGTATTTT.

This clone occurred once. The chain couples TRBV19 to TRBJ1-2; D unresolved. Per germline, CDR1 LNHDA and CDR2 SQIVND (reference sequence). The germline V and J ends were trimmed by 3 bases and 2 bases, with 7 bases remaining between them. The CDR3 is 13 residues long. CDR3 nucleotides: TGTGCCAGTAGTATTGAACGGAACTATGGCTACACCTTC. It specifies CASSIERNYGYTF. The variable domain in full, with the rest retrieved from reference TRBV19 and TRBJ1-2, is DGGITQSPKYLFRKEGQNVTLSCEQNLNHDAMYWYRQDPGQGLRLIYYSQIVNDFQKGDIAEGYSVSREKKESFPLTVTSAQKNPTAFYLCASSIERNYGYTFGSGTRLTVV.

V gene TRBV27 combines with J gene TRBJ1-2, with TRBD1 as a possible D gene (6 bases). V shed 3 bases and J shed 2 bases, with 10 bases lying between them. Germline CDR1 MNHEY, CDR2 SMNVEV (reference sequence). The CDR3 has 14 amino acids. The chain's CDR3 is CASSFQGRNYGYTF. The DNA of the CDR3 is TGTGCCAGCAGTTTCCAGGGGCGAAACTATGGCTACACCTTC.

This clone was seen once. V and J are TRBV27 and TRBJ2-5; maybe TRBD2 (6 bases). CDR1 is MNHEY, CDR2 SMNVEV, per germline (reference sequence). Trimming removed 4 bases at V and 5 bases at J, with 14 bases between. CDR3 size: 14 residues. DNA of the CDR3: TGTGCCAGCAGTTCAAGTCTGGCGGGGGAGACCCAGTACTTC. As protein: CASSSSLAGETQYF.

This clone came up many times. Other DNA sequences in this sample translate to the same CDR3. V usage is TRBV5-1 and J usage is TRBJ1-1, with 7 bases matching TRBD1. The length of the CDR3 is 15 residues. The V segment lost 0 bases and the J segment 6 bases; nucleotides outside the gene matches: 8. Germline V gives CDR1 SGHRS, CDR2 YFSETQ. The CDR3 DNA follows: TGCGCCAGCAGCTTGGGGGACAGAGATAGCCCTGAAGCTTTCTTT. Protein sequence: CASSLGDRDSPEAFF.

The chain uses TRBV6-5 and TRBJ1-2; 7 positions agree with TRBD1. The CDR3 totals 14 residues. CDR1 is MNHEY, CDR2 SVGAGI, per germline. J was trimmed by 7 bases and V by 5 bases; bases with no gene match: 10. This CDR3 is CASSGTGQRGGYTF. DNA for the CDR3: TGTGCCAGCAGTGGGACGGGACAGCGGGGTGGCTACACCTTC.

The DNA of the CDR3 is TGTGCCAGCAGTGGAGCGGGGGCCTTGGGGGAGCAGTACTTC. Amino acid sequence: CASSGAGALGEQYF. V gene TRBV2 combines with J gene TRBJ2-7, with TRBD2 identical over 8 bases. Per germline, CDR1 SNHLY and CDR2 FYNNEI. V gave up 4 bases and J gave up 7 bases; unmatched junction bases: 9. The CDR3 is made up of 14 amino acids. The complete variable domain, with remaining parts taken from reference TRBV2 and TRBJ2-7, reads EPEVTQTPSHQVTQMGQEVILRCVPISNHLYFYWYRQILGQKVEFLVSFYNNEISEKSEIFDDQFSVERPDGSNFTLKIRSTKLEDSAMYFCASSGAGALGEQYFGPGTRLTVT.

A note on this clone: The sample has other DNA sequences that encode this CDR3 too. The chain employs TRBV27 and TRBJ1-5, with 7 bases fitting TRBD1. The CDR3 length is 16 residues. J lost 3 bases, V lost 6 bases, and 11 bases had no gene match. Germline loops: CDR1 MNHEY, CDR2 SMNVEV (reference sequence). CDR3 bases: TGTGCCAGCAGCTCTTCCGGCAGGGGGGACAATCAGCCCCAGCATTTT. This translates into CASSSSGRGDNQPQHF.

This rearrangement joins TRBV4-2 to TRBJ2-5; maybe TRBD2 (5 bases). V lost 3 bases to trimming and J lost 3 bases, with 11 bases between them. CDR1 and CDR2 (germline): LGHNA, YNFKEQ. This CDR3 is 14 amino acids long. The CDR3 DNA is TGTGCCAGCAGCCAGGGCAGTAGCGAAGAGACCCAGTACTTC. It codes for CASSQGSSEETQYF.

This chain connects TRBV5-8 to TRBJ1-5; possible D gene TRBD1, 5 bases. Trimming removed 4 bases at V and 4 bases at J, with 21 bases between. The CDR3 contains 17 residues. Germline CDR1 SGHTS, CDR2 YDEGEE. The CDR3 DNA reads as TGTGCCAGCAGCAAAGACCCTTCAGGGTTGTCAAATCAGCCCCAGCATTTT. Translating it yields CASSKDPSGLSNQPQHF.

The V gene is TRBV15, the J gene TRBJ2-3; TRBD2 matches 9 bases. V was clipped by 0 bases and J by 2 bases; unmatched bases: 3. Germline values: CDR1 LNHNV, CDR2 YYDKDF (reference sequence). The CDR3 has 16 amino acids. CDR3 nucleotides: TGTGCCACCAGCAGAGAGCGGGAGGGCCCCACAGATACGCAGTATTTT. Residues: CATSREREGPTDTQYF. Filled out from reference TRBV15 and TRBJ2-3, the complete variable domain reads DAMVIQNPRYQVTQFGKPVTLSCSQTLNHNVMYWYQQKSSQAPKLLFHYYDKDFNNEADTPDNFQSRRPNTSFCFLDIRSPGLGDTAMYLCATSREREGPTDTQYFGPGTRLTVL.

The chain combines TRBV5-5 with TRBJ2-7; 7 nucleotides agree with TRBD1. CDR1 is SGHKS and CDR2 is YYEKEE in the germline V gene (reference sequence). The ends lost 4 bases at V and 2 bases at J; junction bases unmatched: 3. CDR3 length: 13 residues. The CDR3 DNA reads TGTGCCAGCAGCCCTGGGACAGCCTACGAGCAGTACTTC. It translates to CASSPGTAYEQYF.

The chain recombines TRBV7-9 with TRBJ2-5; TRBD2 is a possible D gene (6 bases). The CDR3 length is 15 residues. The germline CDR1 and CDR2 sequences are SEHNR and FQNEAQ (reference sequence). V dropped 5 bases and J dropped 2 bases, with 15 bases sitting between them. Written as DNA, the CDR3 is TGTGCCAGCAGCCGCGGCTTACTAGCACAAGAGACCCAGTACTTC. Translating it yields CASSRGLLAQETQYF.